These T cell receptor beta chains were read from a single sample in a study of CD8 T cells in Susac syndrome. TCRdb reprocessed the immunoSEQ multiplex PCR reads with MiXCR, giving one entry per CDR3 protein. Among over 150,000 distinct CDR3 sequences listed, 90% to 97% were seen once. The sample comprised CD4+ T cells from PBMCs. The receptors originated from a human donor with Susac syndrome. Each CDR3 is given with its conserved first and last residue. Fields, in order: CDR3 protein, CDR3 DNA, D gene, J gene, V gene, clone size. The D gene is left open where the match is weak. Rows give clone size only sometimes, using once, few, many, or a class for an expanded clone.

CDR3 protein: CASSLGPEGRRGYTF
CDR3 DNA: TGTGCCAGCAGTTTGGGCCCCGAGGGGCGCCGGGGCTACACCTTC
D gene: -
J gene: TRBJ1-2
V gene: TRBV28
clone size: -

CDR3 protein: CASSPRGRETQYF
CDR3 DNA: TGTGCCAGCAGTCCTCGCGGTCGGGAGACCCAGTACTTC
D gene: -
J gene: TRBJ2-5
V gene: TRBV28
clone size: few

CDR3 protein: CSGSPGTDTGELFF
CDR3 DNA: TGCAGCGGAAGCCCCGGGACAGACACCGGGGAGCTGTTTTTT
D gene: TRBD1
J gene: TRBJ2-2
V gene: TRBV29-1
clone size: -

CDR3 protein: CASSYGHGQPQHF
CDR3 DNA: TGTGCCAGCAGCTACGGACACGGTCAGCCCCAGCATTTT
D gene: -
J gene: TRBJ1-5
V gene: TRBV7-9
clone size: once

CDR3 protein: CASSPSLISYEQYF
CDR3 DNA: TGTGCCAGCAGTCCCTCACTGATATCCTACGAGCAGTACTTC
D gene: -
J gene: TRBJ2-7
V gene: TRBV28
clone size: -

CDR3 protein: CRAGGPDRNTEAFF
CDR3 DNA: TGCAGAGCCGGGGGGCCGGACAGGAACACTGAAGCTTTCTTT
D gene: -
J gene: TRBJ1-1
V gene: TRBV20-1
clone size: -

CDR3 protein: CAWSRAQAYEQYF
CDR3 DNA: TGTGCCTGGAGTCGGGCACAGGCCTACGAGCAGTACTTC
D gene: -
J gene: TRBJ2-7
V gene: TRBV30
clone size: once

CDR3 protein: CASGATAGLGGYTF
CDR3 DNA: TGTGCCAGCGGGGCCACCGCGGGGTTAGGTGGCTACACCTTC
D gene: -
J gene: TRBJ1-2
V gene: TRBV12-3/TRBV12-4
clone size: -

CDR3 protein: CAWRGDAANTEAFF
CDR3 DNA: TGTGCCTGGAGGGGAGACGCGGCAAACACTGAAGCTTTCTTT
D gene: -
J gene: TRBJ1-1
V gene: TRBV30
clone size: -

CDR3 protein: CAIKGQGIGGDEQFF
CDR3 DNA: TGTGCCATCAAGGGACAGGGAATAGGTGGTGATGAGCAGTTCTTC
D gene: TRBD1
J gene: TRBJ2-1
V gene: TRBV10-3
clone size: -

CDR3 protein: CSAPTGTEAFF
CDR3 DNA: TGCAGTGCCCCGACAGGGACTGAAGCTTTCTTT
D gene: TRBD1
J gene: TRBJ1-1
V gene: TRBV20-1
clone size: -

CDR3 protein: CASSPRAAYNEQFF
CDR3 DNA: TGTGCCAGCAGCCCTCGGGCAGCCTACAATGAGCAGTTCTTC
D gene: -
J gene: TRBJ2-1
V gene: TRBV4-2
clone size: -

CDR3 protein: CSARDLRGETGNTIYF
CDR3 DNA: TGCAGTGCTAGAGATCTACGAGGGGAAACTGGAAACACCATATATTTT
D gene: -
J gene: TRBJ1-3
V gene: TRBV20-1
clone size: -